This TCR beta chain emerged from a study of response to subunit inactivated influenza vaccine. Germline V CDR1 and CDR2: LNHNV, YYDKDF (reference sequence). V shed 5 bases and J shed 3 bases, with 13 bases lying between them. CDR3 length: 15 amino acids. TCRdb re-called the RT-PCR reads with MiXCR, one entry per CDR3 protein. Of about 570,000 distinct CDR3 sequences in the sample, 11% were seen once. This clonotype turned up a few times. This same sample was also part of a study on T cells expressing NK-cell markers. That source adds: cDNA encoding TCR beta was synthesized via 5'RACE template switching incorporating UMIs. About 1.0-7.0% of CD8+ T cells in 6 or 7 donors belonged to dominant NKG2C+ clonotypes.

The sample consisted of PBMCs from blood, taken on the day of vaccination. This sequence joins TRBV15 and TRBJ1-4; no definite D call. This TCR derives from a man in his forties or fifties who received an inactivated influenza vaccine. Here the CDR3 DNA reads TGTGCCACCAGCGGATCTGCGGTGGCTAATGAAAAACTGTTTTTT. This translates into CATSGSAVANEKLFF. The full variable domain, in which reference TRBV15 and TRBJ1-4 provide the parts outside the CDR3, is DAMVIQNPRYQVTQFGKPVTLSCSQTLNHNVMYWYQQKSSQAPKLLFHYYDKDFNNEADTPDNFQSRRPNTSFCFLDIRSPGLGDTAMYLCATSGSAVANEKLFFGSGTQLSVL.